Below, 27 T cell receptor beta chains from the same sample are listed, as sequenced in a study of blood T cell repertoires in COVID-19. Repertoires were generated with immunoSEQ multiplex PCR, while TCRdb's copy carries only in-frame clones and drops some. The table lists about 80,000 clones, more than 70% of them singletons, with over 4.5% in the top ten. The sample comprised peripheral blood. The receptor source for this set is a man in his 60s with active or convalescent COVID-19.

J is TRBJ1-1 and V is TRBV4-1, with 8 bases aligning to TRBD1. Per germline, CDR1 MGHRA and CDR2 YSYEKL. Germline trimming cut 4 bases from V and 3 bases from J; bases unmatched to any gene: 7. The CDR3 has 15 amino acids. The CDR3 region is CASSRGQGRDTEAFF. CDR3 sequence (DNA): TGCGCCAGCAGCCGCGGACAGGGAAGAGACACTGAAGCTTTCTTT.

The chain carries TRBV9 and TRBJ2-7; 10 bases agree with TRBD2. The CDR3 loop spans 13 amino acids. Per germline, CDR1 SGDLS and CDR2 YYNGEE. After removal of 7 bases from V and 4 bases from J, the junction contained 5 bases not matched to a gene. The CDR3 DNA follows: TGTGCCAGCCAGCGGGGGGGCGAGTACGAGCAGTACTTC. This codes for CASQRGGEYEQYF.

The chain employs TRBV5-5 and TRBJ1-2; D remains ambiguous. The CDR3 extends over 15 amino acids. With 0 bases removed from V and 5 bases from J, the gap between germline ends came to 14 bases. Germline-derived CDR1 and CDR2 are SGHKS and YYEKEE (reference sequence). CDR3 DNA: TGTGCCAGCAGCTTGGGAGGGAGAGTTGAGTATGGCTACACCTTC. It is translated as CASSLGGRVEYGYTF.

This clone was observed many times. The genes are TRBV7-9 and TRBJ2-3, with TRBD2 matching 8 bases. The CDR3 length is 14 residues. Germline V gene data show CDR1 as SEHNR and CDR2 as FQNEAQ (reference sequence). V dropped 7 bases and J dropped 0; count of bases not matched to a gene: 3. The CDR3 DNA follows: TGTGCCAGCACCCGGGAGGGCAGCACAGATACGCAGTATTTT. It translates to CASTREGSTDTQYF.

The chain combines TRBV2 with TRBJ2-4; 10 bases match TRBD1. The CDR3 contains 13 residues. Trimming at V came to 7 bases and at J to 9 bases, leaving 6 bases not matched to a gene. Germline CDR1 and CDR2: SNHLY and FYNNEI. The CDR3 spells CASTNGQGGIQYF. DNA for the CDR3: TGTGCCAGCACCAATGGACAGGGGGGCATTCAGTACTTC.

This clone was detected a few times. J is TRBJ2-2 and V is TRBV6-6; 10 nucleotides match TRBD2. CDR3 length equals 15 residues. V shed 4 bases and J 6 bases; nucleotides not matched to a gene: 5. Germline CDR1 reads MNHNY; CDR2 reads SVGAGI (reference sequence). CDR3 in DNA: TGTGCCAGCAGTTCCAGCGGGGGGGTCGCCGGGGAGCTGTTTTTT. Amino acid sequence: CASSSSGGVAGELFF.

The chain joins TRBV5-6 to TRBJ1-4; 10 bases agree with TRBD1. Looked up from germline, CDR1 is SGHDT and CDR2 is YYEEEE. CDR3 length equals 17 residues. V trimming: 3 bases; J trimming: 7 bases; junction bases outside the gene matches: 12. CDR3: CASSSSGQGIFAEKLFF. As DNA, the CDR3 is TGTGCCAGCAGCTCGTCGGGACAGGGGATCTTTGCTGAAAAACTGTTTTTT.

The CDR3: CASSLTQVNTEAFF. The DNA for the CDR3 is TGTGCCAGCAGCTTAACTCAGGTGAACACTGAAGCTTTCTTT. The rearrangement links TRBV11-2 to TRBJ1-1; no definite D call. Per the germline V gene, CDR1 is SGHAT and CDR2 is FQNNGV. The CDR3 spans 14 residues. Trimming stripped 2 bases from V and 0 bases from J, with 7 bases between.

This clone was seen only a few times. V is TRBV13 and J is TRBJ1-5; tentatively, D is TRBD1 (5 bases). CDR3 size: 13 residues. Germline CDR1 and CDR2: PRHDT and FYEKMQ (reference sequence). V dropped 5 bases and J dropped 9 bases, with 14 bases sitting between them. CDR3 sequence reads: CASSLGGGGPQHF. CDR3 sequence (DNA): TGTGCCAGCAGCCTGGGGGGTGGGGGGCCCCAGCATTTT.

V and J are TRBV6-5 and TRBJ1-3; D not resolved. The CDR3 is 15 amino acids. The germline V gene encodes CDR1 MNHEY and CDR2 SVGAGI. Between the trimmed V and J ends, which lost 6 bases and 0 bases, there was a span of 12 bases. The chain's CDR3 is CASSPTAHSGNTIYF. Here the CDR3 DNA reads TGTGCCAGCAGCCCCACTGCGCACTCTGGAAACACCATATATTTT.

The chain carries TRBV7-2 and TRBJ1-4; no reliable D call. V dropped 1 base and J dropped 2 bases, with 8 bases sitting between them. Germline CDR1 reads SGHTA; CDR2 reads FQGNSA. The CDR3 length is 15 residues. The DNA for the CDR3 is TGTGCCAGCAGCTTAGGGCAGACTACTAATGAAAAACTGTTTTTT. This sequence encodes CASSLGQTTNEKLFF.

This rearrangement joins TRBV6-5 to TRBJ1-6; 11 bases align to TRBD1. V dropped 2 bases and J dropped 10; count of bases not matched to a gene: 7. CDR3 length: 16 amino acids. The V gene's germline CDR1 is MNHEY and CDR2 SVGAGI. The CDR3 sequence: CASSYRTGGAGSPLHF. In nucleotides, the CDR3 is TGTGCCAGCAGTTACCGGACAGGGGGCGCTGGGTCACCCCTCCACTTT.

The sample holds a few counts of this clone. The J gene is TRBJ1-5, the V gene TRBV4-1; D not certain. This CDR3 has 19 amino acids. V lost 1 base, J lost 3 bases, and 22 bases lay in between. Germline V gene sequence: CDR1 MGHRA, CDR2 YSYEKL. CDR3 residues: CASSQVDMGFGRSNQPQHF. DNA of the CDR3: TGCGCCAGCAGCCAAGTGGATATGGGCTTCGGCAGGTCCAATCAGCCCCAGCATTTT.

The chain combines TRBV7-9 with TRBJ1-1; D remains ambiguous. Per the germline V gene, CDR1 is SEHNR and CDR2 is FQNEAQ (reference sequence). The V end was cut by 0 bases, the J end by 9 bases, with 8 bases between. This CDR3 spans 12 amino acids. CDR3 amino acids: CASSLASVKAFF. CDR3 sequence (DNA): TGTGCCAGCAGCTTAGCTTCGGTGAAAGCTTTCTTT.

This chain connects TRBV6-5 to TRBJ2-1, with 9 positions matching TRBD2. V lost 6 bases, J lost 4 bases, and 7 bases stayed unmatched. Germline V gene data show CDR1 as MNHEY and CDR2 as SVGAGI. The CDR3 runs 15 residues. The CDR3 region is CASRTQRGAYNEQFF. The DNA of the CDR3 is TGTGCCAGCAGAACCCAGCGGGGGGCATACAATGAGCAGTTCTTC.

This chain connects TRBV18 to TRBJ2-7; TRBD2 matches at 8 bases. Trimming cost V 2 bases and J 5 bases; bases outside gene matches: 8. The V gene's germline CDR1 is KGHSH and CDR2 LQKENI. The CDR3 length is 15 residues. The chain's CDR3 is CASSPSLGTRNEQYF. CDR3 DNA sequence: TGTGCCAGCTCACCATCCTTGGGGACTAGGAACGAGCAGTACTTC.

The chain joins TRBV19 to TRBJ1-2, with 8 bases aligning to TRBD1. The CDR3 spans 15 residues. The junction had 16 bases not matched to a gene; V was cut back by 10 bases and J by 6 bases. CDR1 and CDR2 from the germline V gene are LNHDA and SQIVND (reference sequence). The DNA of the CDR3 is TGTGCCACGAAAGACAGGGGACCTTATTCCGATGGCTACACCTTC. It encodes CATKDRGPYSDGYTF. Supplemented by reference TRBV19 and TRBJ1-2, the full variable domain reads DGGITQSPKYLFRKEGQNVTLSCEQNLNHDAMYWYRQDPGQGLRLIYYSQIVNDFQKGDIAEGYSVSREKKESFPLTVTSAQKNPTAFYLCATKDRGPYSDGYTFGSGTRLTVV.

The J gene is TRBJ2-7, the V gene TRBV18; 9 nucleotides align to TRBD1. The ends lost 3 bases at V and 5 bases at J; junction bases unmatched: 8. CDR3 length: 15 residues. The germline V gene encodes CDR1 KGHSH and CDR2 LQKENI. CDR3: CASSPETGGIDEQYF. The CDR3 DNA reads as TGTGCCAGCTCACCGGAGACAGGGGGGATCGACGAGCAGTACTTC.

CDR3 coding DNA: TGTGCCAGCAGGCTGACAGGTGGAAACACCATATATTTT. Encoded protein: CASRLTGGNTIYF. This chain connects TRBV27 to TRBJ1-3; D possibly corresponds to TRBD1 (6 bases). CDR1 is MNHEY and CDR2 is SMNVEV in the germline V gene (reference sequence). This CDR3 region has 13 residues. Trimming took 6 bases from V and 3 from J, leaving 9 bases between them.

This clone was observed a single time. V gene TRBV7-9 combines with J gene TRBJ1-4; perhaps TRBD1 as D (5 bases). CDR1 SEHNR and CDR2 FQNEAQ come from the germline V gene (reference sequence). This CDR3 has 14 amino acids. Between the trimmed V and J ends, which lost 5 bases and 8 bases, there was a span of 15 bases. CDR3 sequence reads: CASSLVEGVEKLFF. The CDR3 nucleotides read TGTGCCAGCAGCCTTGTCGAAGGGGTAGAAAAACTGTTTTTT.

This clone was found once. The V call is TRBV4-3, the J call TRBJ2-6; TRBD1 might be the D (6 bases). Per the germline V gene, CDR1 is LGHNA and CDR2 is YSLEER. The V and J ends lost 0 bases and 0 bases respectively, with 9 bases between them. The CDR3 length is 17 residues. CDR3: CASSQEDSSSGANVLTF. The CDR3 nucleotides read TGCGCCAGCAGCCAAGAGGACAGCAGCTCTGGGGCCAACGTCCTGACTTTC.

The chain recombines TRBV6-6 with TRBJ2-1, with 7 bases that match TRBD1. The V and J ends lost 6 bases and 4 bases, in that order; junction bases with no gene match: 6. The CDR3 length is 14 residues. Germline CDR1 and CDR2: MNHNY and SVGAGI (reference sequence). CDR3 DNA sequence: TGTGCCAGCAGCGAGGGACAGAGATACAATGAGCAGTTCTTC. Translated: CASSEGQRYNEQFF.

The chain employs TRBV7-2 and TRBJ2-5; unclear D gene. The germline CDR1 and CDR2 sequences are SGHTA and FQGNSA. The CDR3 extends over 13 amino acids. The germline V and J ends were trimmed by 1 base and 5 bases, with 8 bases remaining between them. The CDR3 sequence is CASSLGPLETQYF. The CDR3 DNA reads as TGTGCCAGCAGCTTAGGCCCACTGGAGACCCAGTACTTC.

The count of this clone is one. The CDR3 sequence is CATSRDPGGGYNEQFF. The CDR3 DNA follows: TGTGCCACCAGCAGAGATCCAGGCGGGGGTTACAATGAGCAGTTCTTC. This sequence joins TRBV15 and TRBJ2-1, with 7 bases that match TRBD2. The junction had 6 bases not matched to a gene; V was cut back by 0 bases and J by 4 bases. CDR1 LNHNV and CDR2 YYDKDF come from the germline V gene (reference sequence). The CDR3 runs 16 residues.

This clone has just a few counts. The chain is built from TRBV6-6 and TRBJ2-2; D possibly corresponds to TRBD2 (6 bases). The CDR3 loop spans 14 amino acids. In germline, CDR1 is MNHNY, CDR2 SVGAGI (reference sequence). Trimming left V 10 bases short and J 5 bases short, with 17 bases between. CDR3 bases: TGTGCCACTTCAATGAGTCGGGGGACCGGGGAGCTGTTTTTT. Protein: CATSMSRGTGELFF.

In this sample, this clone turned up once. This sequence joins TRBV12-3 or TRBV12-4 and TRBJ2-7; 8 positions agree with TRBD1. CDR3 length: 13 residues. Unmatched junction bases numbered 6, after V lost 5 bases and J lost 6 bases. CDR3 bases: TGTGCCAGCAGTCCAAGGACAGGGATCGAGCAGTACTTC. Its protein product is CASSPRTGIEQYF.

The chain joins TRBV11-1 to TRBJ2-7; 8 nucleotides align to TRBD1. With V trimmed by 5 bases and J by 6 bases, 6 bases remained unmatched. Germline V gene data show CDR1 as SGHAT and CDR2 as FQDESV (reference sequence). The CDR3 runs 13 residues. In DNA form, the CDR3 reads TGTGCCAGCAGCCCCCTGGACAGGGTCGAGCAGTACTTC. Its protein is CASSPLDRVEQYF.